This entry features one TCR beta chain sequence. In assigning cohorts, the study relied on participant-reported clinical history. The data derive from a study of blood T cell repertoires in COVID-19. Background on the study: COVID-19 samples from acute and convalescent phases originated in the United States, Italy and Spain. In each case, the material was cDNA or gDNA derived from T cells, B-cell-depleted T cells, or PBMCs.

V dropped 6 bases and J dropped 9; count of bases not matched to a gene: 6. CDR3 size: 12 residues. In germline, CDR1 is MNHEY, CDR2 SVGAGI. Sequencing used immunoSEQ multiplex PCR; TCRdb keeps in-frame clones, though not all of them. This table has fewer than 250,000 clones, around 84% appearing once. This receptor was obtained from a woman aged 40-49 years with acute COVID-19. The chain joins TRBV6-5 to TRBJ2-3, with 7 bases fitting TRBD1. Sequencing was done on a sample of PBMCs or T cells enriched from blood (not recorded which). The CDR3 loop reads CASSPGQLTQYF. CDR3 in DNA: TGTGCCAGCAGCCCGGGACAGTTAACGCAGTATTTT.